The 14 T cell receptor beta chains presented below share a single source sample, sequenced in a study of breast tumors, draining lymph nodes, adjacent tissues. Axillary draining lymph nodes of breast cancer patients supplied the node samples. TCRdb redid the calling of the multiplex PCR reads with MiXCR, one entry per CDR3 protein. Among fewer than 150,000 distinct CDR3 sequences, approximately 21% were seen once, and the ten largest hold about 2.2%. Sequenced material: axillary lymph node tissue. The origin of the receptors is a female donor with breast cancer. Some clones in this sample may be carry-over from other donors' samples.

Many counts were recorded for this clonotype. This sequence joins TRBV2 and TRBJ2-7; D not certain. This CDR3 spans 15 amino acids. Germline CDR1 SNHLY, CDR2 FYNNEI. V lost 5 bases and J 2 bases, leaving 16 bases between the germline ends. The CDR3 region has the DNA TGTGCCAGCAGTTTTCCGGCCCTAGGAACCTACGAGCAGTACTTC. Translating it yields CASSFPALGTYEQYF.

At least ten counts were recorded for this clonotype. The rearrangement links TRBV5-5 to TRBJ2-3; no clear D. Trimming shortened V by 0 bases and J by 2 bases, and 7 bases separated the two germline ends. There are 14 residues in the CDR3. Germline CDR1 SGHKS, CDR2 YYEKEE (reference sequence). Here the CDR3 DNA reads TGTGCCAGCAGCTTGGAACCCCACACAGATACGCAGTATTTT. This encodes CASSLEPHTDTQYF.

This clonotype was seen repeatedly, ten times or more. The CDR3 DNA reads TGTGCCAGCAGTTTAATGGAGTCAGGGGAGCAGTTCTTC. It translates to CASSLMESGEQFF. The chain recombines TRBV28 with TRBJ2-1, with D maybe TRBD1 (5 bases). Trimming removed 2 bases from V and 10 bases from J, with 12 bases in between. Looked up from germline, CDR1 is MDHEN and CDR2 is SYDVKM. The CDR3 runs 13 residues.

Remarks on this clonotype: A much larger clone lies a single base off, so this may be a read error. Since the CDR3 does not end with the conserved phenylalanine or tryptophan, this likely comes from a read error. The chain couples TRBV5-4 to TRBJ2-1, with D possibly TRBD1 on 6 matching bases. V lost 0 bases and J lost 12, with 13 bases in between. Germline V lookup: CDR1 SGHNT, CDR2 YYREEE (reference sequence). The CDR3 sequence is 13 residues long. This chain's CDR3 is CASSLETGSGQFS. In DNA, the CDR3 is TGTGCCAGCAGCTTGGAAACAGGGTCTGGGCAGTTCTCC.

This clonotype was counted ten times or more. The chain uses TRBV20-1 and TRBJ2-7, with TRBD2 identical over 8 bases. This CDR3 has 13 residues. CDR1 is DFQATT, CDR2 SNEGSKA, per germline (reference sequence). The V gene end was trimmed by 4 bases and the J gene end by 7 bases; junction bases not matched to a gene: 9. DNA of the CDR3: TGCAGTGCTATGACAGCGGGAGCGGGAGAGCAGTACTTC. This translates into CSAMTAGAGEQYF.

This clonotype was observed at least ten times. This chain uses TRBV20-1 with TRBJ2-1; perhaps TRBD2 as D (6 bases). Germline CDR1 reads DFQATT; CDR2 reads SNEGSKA (reference sequence). V lost 6 bases and J lost 9, with 18 bases in between. The CDR3 spans 13 residues. CDR3 sequence (DNA): TGCAGTGCCGGGAGATATGGGTCGAGTGAGCAGTTCTTC. Protein: CSAGRYGSSEQFF.

There are many counts of this clonotype. The rearrangement links TRBV2 to TRBJ2-7; D gene unclear. This CDR3 has 13 residues. V lost 6 bases, J lost 0 bases, and 9 bases lay in between. Germline V CDR1 and CDR2: SNHLY, FYNNEI. DNA for the CDR3: TGTGCCAGCAGGTTAGACGGCTCCTACGAGCAGTACTTC. Its translation is CASRLDGSYEQYF.

This clonotype was observed many times. The chain recombines TRBV20-1 with TRBJ2-6; 11 bases are a match to TRBD1. Germline-derived CDR1 and CDR2 are DFQATT and SNEGSKA (reference sequence). The V segment lost 3 bases and the J segment 1 base; nucleotides outside the gene matches: 2. CDR3 length: 16 residues. CDR3 residues: CSARGQGGSGANVLTF. The CDR3, as DNA: TGCAGTGCTAGGGGACAGGGGGGGTCTGGGGCCAACGTCCTGACTTTC.

A note on this clonotype: A read error is possible here, since a much larger clone lies one base away. The chain has TRBV6-1 and TRBJ2-3, with 8 bases that match TRBD2. Germline CDR1 MNHNS, CDR2 SASEGT. This CDR3 has 17 amino acids. CDR3 loop: CASSYGGSGSGTGTQYF. CDR3 sequence (DNA): TGTGCCAGCAGTTACGGGGGAAGCGGGAGCGGTACAGGTACGCAGTATTTT.

This clonotype was seen ten or more times. CDR3 in amino acids: CASSSLTSGYQETQYF. The DNA of the CDR3 is TGTGCCAGCAGTTCCTTGACTAGCGGCTATCAAGAGACCCAGTACTTC. V gene TRBV6-5 combines with J gene TRBJ2-5; 9 positions match TRBD2. Germline V gives CDR1 MNHEY, CDR2 SVGAGI. The trim removed 4 bases at V and 2 bases at J, leaving 8 bases unmatched. The CDR3 sequence is 16 residues long.

The table lists this clonotype with many counts. The chain joins TRBV5-1 to TRBJ2-1; 11 bases are shared with TRBD2. The CDR3 runs to 18 residues. The trim removed 0 bases at V and 5 bases at J, leaving 10 bases unmatched. From germline, CDR1 is SGHRS and CDR2 YFSETQ. The CDR3 DNA sequence: TGCGCCAGCAGCTTGGCCGTTGCGACTAGCGGGATGAACAATGAGCAGTTCTTC. It translates to CASSLAVATSGMNNEQFF.

This clonotype was picked up many times. This chain connects TRBV7-6 to TRBJ2-5; D call uncertain. Germline CDR1 reads SGHVS; CDR2 reads FNYEAQ. This CDR3 comprises 16 residues. V was trimmed by 0 bases and J by 5 bases, leaving 16 bases between them. The CDR3 nucleotides read TGTGCCAGCAGCTTAGCCTCGCCGCGAAAGGAGGAGACCCAGTACTTC. It specifies CASSLASPRKEETQYF.

This clonotype was counted a single time. The conserved phenylalanine or tryptophan is not found at the CDR3 terminus, so this likely reflects a read error. The V gene is TRBV27, the J gene TRBJ1-5, with TRBD1 matching over 7 bases. V trimming: 5 bases; J trimming: 2 bases; junction bases outside the gene matches: 3. The V gene's germline CDR1 is MNHEY and CDR2 SMNVEV (reference sequence). The CDR3 is 14 amino acids. CDR3 protein: CASSIDRGNQPQHS. The DNA of the CDR3 is TGTGCCAGCAGTATAGACAGGGGCAATCAGCCCCAGCATTCT.

This clonotype was seen repeatedly, ten times or more. The gene calls are TRBV24-1 and TRBJ2-7; TRBD1 might be the D (5 bases). V was cut by 0 bases and J by 4 bases, with 6 bases left in between. Per the germline V gene, CDR1 is KGHDR and CDR2 is SFDVKD. The CDR3 sequence is 13 residues long. The CDR3 nucleotides are TGTGCCACCAGTGATTTGAGGGGATACGAGCAGTACTTC. Its translation is CATSDLRGYEQYF.